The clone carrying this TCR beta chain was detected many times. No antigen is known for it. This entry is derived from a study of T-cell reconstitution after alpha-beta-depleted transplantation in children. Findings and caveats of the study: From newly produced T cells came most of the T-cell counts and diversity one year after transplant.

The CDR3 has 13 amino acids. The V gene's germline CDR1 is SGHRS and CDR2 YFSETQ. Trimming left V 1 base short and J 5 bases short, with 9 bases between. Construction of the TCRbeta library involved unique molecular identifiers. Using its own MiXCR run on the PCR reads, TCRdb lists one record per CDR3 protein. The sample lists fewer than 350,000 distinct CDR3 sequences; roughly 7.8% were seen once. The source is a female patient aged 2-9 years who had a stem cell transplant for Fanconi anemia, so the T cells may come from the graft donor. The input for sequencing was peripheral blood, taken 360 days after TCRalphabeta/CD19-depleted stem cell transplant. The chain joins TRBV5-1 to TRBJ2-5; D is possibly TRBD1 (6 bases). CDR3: CASSLSGAETQYF. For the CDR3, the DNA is TGCGCCAGCAGCTTGTCAGGGGCCGAGACCCAGTACTTC. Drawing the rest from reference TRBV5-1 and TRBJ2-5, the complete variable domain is KAGVTQTPRYLIKTRGQQVTLSCSPISGHRSVSWYQQTPGQGLQFLFEYFSETQRNKGNFPGRFSGRQFSNSRSEMNVSTLELGDSALYLCASSLSGAETQYFGPGTRLLVL.